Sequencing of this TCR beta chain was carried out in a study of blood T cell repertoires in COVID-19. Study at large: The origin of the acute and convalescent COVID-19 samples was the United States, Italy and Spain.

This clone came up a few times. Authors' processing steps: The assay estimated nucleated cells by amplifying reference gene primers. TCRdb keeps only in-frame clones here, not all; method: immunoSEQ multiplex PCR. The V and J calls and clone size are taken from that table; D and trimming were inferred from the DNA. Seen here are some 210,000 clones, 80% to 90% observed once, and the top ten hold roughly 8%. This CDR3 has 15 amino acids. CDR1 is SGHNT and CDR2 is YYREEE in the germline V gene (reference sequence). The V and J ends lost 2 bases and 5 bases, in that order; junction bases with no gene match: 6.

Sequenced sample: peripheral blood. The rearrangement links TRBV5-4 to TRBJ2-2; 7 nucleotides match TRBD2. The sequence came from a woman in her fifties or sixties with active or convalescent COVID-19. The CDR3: CASSFGLGGTGELFF. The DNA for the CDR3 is TGTGCCAGCAGCTTTGGACTAGGCGGGACCGGGGAGCTGTTTTTT.